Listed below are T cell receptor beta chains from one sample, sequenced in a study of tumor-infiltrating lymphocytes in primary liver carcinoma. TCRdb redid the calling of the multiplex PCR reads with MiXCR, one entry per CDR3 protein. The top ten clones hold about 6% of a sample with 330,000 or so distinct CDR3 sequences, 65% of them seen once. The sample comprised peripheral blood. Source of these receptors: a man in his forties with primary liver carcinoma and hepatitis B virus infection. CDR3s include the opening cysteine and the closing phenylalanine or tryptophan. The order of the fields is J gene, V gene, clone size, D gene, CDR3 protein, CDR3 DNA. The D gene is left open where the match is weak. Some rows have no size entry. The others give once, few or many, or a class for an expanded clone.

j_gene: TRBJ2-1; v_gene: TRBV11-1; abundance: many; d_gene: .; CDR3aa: CASSLQIRDNEQFF; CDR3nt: TGTGCCAGCAGCTTGCAGATCAGGGACAATGAGCAGTTCTTC
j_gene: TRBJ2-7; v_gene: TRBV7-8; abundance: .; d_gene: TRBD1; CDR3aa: CASSPGRSLRDSCEQYF; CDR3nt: TGTGCCAGTAGCCCGGGACGCTCATTACGGGACAGCTGCGAGCAATACTTC
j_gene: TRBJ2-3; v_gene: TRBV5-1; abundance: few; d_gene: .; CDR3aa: CASSKTGSTDTQYF; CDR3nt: TGCGCCAGCAGCAAGACCGGCAGCACAGATACGCAGTATTTT
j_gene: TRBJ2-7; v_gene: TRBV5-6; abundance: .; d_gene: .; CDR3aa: CASSFAASVHDQYF; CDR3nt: TGTGCCAGCAGTTTTGCTGCTAGCGTACACGACCAGTACTTC
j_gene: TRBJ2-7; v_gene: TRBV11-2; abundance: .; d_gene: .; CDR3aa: CASSQSNVQYF; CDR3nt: TGTGCCAGCAGCCAATCCAACGTGCAGTACTTC
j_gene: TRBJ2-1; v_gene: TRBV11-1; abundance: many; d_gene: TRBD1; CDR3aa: CASSSRFDRTGTSNEQFF; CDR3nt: TGTGCCAGCAGCTCACGCTTCGACCGGACAGGAACAAGCAATGAGCAGTTCTTC
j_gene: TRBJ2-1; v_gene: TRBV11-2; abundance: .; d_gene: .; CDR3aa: CAGSPYTSYRDNEQFF; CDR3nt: TGTGCCGGCAGTCCATATACATCTTACCGAGACAATGAGCAGTTCTTC
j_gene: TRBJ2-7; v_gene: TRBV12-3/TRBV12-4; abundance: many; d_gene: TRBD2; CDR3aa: CASSLTTSGRSYEQYF; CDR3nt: TGTGCCAGCAGTCTAACCACTAGCGGGAGATCCTACGAGCAGTACTTC
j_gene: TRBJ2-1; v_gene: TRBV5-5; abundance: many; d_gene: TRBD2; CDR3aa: CASSLELAGVYNEQFF; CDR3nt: TGTGCCAGCAGCTTGGAGCTAGCGGGGGTCTACAATGAGCAGTTCTTC
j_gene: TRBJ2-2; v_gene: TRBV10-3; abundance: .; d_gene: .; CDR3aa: CATNNTRELFF; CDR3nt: TGTGCCACCAATAACACCAGGGAGCTGTTTTTT
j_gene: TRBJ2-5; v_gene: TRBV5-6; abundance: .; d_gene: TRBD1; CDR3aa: CASSPGTVQETQYF; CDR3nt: TGTGCCAGCAGCCCGGGGACAGTCCAAGAGACCCAGTACTTC
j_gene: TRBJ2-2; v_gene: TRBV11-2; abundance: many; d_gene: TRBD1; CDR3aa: CADGTGESTGELFF; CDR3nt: TGTGCAGATGGGACAGGGGAGAGCACCGGGGAGCTGTTTTTT
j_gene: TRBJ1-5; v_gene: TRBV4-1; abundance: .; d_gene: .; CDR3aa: CANSQQMTLYSNQPQHF; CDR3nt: TGCGCCAACAGCCAACAAATGACACTTTATAGTAATCAGCCCCAGCATTTT
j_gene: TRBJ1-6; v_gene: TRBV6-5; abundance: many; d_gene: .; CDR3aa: CASSYMGQDSPLHF; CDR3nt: TGTGCCAGCAGTTACATGGGTCAGGATTCACCCCTCCACTTT
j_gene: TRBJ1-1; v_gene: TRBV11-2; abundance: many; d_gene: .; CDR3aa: CASSFGGRFNTEAFF; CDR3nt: TGTGCCAGCAGCTTCGGGGGACGGTTCAACACTGAAGCTTTCTTT
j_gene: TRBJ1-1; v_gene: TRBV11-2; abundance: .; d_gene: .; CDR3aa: CASNLMTGGNTEAFF; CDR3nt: TGTGCCAGCAACTTAATGACAGGTGGGAACACTGAAGCTTTCTTT
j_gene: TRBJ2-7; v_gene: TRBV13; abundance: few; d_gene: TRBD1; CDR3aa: CASSSRDRVTYEQYF; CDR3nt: TGTGCCAGCAGCTCCCGAGACAGGGTGACCTACGAGCAGTACTTC
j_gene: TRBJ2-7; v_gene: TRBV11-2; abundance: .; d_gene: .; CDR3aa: CASSPERVYNEQYF; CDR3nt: TGTGCCAGCAGCCCGGAGAGGGTATACAACGAGCAGTACTTC
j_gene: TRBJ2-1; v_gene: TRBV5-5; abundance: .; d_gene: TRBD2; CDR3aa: CAGSFRLAVEQFF; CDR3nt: TGTGCCGGCAGCTTCAGACTAGCGGTAGAGCAGTTCTTC
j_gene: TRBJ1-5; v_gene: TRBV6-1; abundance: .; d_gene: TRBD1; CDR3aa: CADSVTGAFNQPQHF; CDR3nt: TGTGCCGACAGTGTCACAGGGGCCTTCAATCAGCCCCAGCATTTT
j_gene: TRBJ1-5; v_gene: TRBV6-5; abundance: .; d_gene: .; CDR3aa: CASRRTYDSNQPQHF; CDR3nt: TGTGCCAGCAGACGGACATACGATAGCAATCAGCCCCAGCATTTT
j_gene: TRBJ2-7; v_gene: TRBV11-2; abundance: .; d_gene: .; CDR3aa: CASSPSGGDQYF; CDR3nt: TGTGCCAGCAGCCCCTCCGGTGGGGACCAGTACTTC
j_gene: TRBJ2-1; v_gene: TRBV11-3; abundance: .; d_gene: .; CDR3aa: CASSLWREEQFF; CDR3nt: TGTGCCAGCAGCTTATGGCGAGAGGAGCAATTCTTC
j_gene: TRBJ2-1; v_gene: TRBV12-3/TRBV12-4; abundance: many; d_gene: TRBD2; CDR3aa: CASSRRLAGELWSYNEQFF; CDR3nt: TGTGCCAGCAGTCGTAGACTAGCGGGAGAATTATGGTCCTACAATGAGCAGTTCTTC
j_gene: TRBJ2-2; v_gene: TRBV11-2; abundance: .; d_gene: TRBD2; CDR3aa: CASSFDQRREGRAVELFF; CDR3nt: TGTGCCAGCAGCTTTGATCAGCGGCGGGAGGGCCGGGCTGTGGAGCTGTTTTTT
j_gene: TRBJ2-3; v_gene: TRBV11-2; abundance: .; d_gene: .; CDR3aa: CASISNGGDTDTQYF; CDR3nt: TGTGCCAGCATCAGCAACGGGGGTGACACAGATACGCAGTATTTT
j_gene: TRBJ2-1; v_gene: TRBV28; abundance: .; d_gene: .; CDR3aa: CASSLEGTDNEQFF; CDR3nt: TGTGCCAGCAGTTTAGAGGGGACCGACAATGAGCAGTTCTTC
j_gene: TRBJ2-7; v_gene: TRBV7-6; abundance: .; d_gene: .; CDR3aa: CASSLAGGGEPYF; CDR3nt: TGTGCCAGCAGCTTAGCGGGGGGGGGCGAGCCGTACTTC
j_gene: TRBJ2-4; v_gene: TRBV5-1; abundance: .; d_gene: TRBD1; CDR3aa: CASSGTTGGKYF; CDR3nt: TGCGCCAGCAGCGGGACGACAGGGGGAAAGTACTTC
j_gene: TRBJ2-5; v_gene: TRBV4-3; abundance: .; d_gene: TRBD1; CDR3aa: CASSQNTQGQQETQYF; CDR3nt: TGCGCCAGCAGCCAAAACACCCAGGGACAGCAAGAGACCCAGTACTTC
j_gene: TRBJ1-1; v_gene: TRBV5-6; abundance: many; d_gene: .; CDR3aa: CASSLVPPRGTEAFF; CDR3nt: TGTGCCAGCAGCCTCGTGCCCCCCCGTGGCACTGAAGCTTTCTTT
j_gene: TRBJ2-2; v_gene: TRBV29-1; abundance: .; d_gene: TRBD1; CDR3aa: CSVESGTGSHTGVLFF; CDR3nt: TGCAGCGTCGAGTCCGGGACAGGGTCCCACACCGGGGTGCTGTTTTTT
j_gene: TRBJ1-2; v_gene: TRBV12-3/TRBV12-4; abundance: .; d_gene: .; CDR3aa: CASSPRDKMYGYTF; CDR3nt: TGTGCCAGCAGCCCCCGGGACAAGATGTATGGCTACACCTTC
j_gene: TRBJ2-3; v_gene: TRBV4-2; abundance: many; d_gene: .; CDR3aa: CVSSPTGTSTDTQYF; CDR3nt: TGTGTCAGCAGCCCAACCGGGACTAGCACAGATACGCAGTATTTT
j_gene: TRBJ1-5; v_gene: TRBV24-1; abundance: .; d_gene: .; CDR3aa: CATSDFPFPWMSNQPQHF; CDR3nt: TGTGCCACCAGTGATTTCCCCTTCCCTTGGATGAGCAATCAGCCCCAGCATTTT
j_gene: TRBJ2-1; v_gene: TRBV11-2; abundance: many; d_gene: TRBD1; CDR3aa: CASSPGTGGDEQFF; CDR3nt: TGTGCCAGCAGCCCTGGGACAGGGGGCGATGAGCAGTTCTTC
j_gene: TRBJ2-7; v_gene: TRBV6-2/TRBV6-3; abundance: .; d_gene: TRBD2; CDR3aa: CASRPATSGAYEQYF; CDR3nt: TGTGCCAGCAGACCCGCGACTAGCGGGGCATACGAGCAGTACTTC
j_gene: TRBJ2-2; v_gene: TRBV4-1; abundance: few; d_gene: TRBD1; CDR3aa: CASDDLYRGLTGELFF; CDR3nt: TGCGCCAGCGACGACCTGTACAGGGGGTTAACCGGGGAGCTGTTTTTT
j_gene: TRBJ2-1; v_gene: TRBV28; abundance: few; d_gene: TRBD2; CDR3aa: CASRIPLGGRGNEQFF; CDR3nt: TGTGCCAGCAGGATTCCGCTCGGCGGGAGGGGAAATGAGCAGTTCTTC
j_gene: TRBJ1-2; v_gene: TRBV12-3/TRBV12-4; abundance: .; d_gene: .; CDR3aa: CANSSTPEGGYTF; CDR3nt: TGTGCCAATAGCTCGACACCGGAGGGTGGCTACACCTTC
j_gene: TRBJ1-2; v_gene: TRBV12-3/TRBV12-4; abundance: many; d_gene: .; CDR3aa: CASGQNYGYTF; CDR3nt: TGTGCCAGCGGACAGAACTATGGCTACACCTTC
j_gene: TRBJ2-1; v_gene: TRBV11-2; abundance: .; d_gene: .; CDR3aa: CASSLTEVEQFF; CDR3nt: TGTGCCAGCAGCCTTACGGAAGTTGAGCAGTTCTTC
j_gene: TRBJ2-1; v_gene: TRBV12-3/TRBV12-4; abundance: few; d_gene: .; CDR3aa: CASSLVGASEQFF; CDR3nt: TGTGCCAGCAGTTTAGTTGGTGCGAGTGAGCAGTTCTTC
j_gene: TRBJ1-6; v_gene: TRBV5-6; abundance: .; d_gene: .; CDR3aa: CASSQGPQRDTYNSPLHF; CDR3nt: TGTGCCAGCAGTCAAGGACCGCAACGGGACACCTATAATTCACCCCTCCACTTT
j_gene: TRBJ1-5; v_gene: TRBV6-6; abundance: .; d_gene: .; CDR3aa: CASSYSRGTRRNQPQHF; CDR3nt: TGTGCCAGCAGTTACTCGAGGGGGACCCGGAGGAACCAGCCCCAGCATTTT
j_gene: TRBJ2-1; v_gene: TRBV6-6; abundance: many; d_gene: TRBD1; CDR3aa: CASKEDRGPYNEQFF; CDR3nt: TGTGCCTCAAAGGAGGACAGGGGGCCCTACAATGAGCAGTTCTTC
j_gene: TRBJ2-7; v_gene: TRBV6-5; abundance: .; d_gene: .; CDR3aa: CASSRGEVSYGQYF; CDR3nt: TGTGCCAGCAGCAGAGGGGAAGTCTCCTACGGGCAGTACTTC
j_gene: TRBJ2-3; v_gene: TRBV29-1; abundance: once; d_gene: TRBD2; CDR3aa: CSFVTGGSGDTQYF; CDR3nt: TGCAGTTTCGTAACGGGAGGTAGTGGTGATACGCAGTATTTT
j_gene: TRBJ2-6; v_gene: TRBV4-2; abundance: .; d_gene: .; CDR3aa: CASSRDRACSGANVLTF; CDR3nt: TGTGCCAGCAGCCGAGACCGGGCCTGCTCTGGGGCCAACGTCCTGACTTTC
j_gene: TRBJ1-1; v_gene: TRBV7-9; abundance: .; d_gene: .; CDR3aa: CVSSLVGPEAFF; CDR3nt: TGTGTCAGCAGCTTAGTGGGGCCAGAAGCTTTCTTT
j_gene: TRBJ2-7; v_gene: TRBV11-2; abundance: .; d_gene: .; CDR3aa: CASGLGAETYEQYF; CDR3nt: TGTGCTAGCGGTTTAGGGGCAGAGACCTACGAGCAGTACTTC
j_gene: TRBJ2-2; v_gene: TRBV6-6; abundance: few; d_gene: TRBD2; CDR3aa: CASSPLLGLAGPTNTWELFF; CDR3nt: TGTGCCAGCAGTCCGCTCCTGGGACTAGCGGGGCCAACGAACACCTGGGAGCTGTTTTTT
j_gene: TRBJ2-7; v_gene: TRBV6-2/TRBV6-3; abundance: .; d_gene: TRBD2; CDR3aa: CASSPLAGAFYEQYF; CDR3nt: TGTGCCAGCAGTCCACTAGCGGGAGCATTCTACGAGCAGTACTTC
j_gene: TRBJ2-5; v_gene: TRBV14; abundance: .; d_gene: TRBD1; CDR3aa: CASSQSSAGGEAQYF; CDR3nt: TGTGCCAGCAGCCAATCCAGCGCAGGGGGAGAGGCCCAGTACTTC
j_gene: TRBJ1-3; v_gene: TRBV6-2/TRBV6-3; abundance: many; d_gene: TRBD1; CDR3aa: CASRPTGTGNTIYF; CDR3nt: TGTGCCAGCAGACCGACAGGGACTGGAAACACCATATATTTT
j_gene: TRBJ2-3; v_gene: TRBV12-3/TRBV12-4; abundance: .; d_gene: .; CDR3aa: CASSPSGRPSIDTQYF; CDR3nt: TGTGCCAGCAGCCCTTCTGGGAGACCTAGCATAGATACGCAGTATTTT
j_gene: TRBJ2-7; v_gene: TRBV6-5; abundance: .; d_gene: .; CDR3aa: CASSHSWQDEQYF; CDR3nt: TGTGCCAGCAGTCACTCGTGGCAGGACGAGCAGTACTTC
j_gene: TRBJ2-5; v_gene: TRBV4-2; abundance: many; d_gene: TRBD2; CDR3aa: CASSQTSGASGTQYF; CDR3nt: TGTGCCAGCAGTCAGACTAGCGGGGCTTCTGGGACCCAGTACTTC